This TCR beta chain appears in the sequencing data of a study of cytomegalovirus exposure and HLA in healthy donors. V lost 7 bases, J lost 6 bases, and 9 bases stayed unmatched. The CDR3 is 14 residues long. PCR employed 60 Vbeta and 13 Jbeta primers. The data were produced by immunoSEQ multiplex PCR, yet TCRdb's version contains in-frame clones alone and is incomplete. The table for this sample gives 150,000 or so clones. The chain joins TRBV23-1 to TRBJ2-1; 7 nucleotides agree with TRBD2. TRBV23-1 is recorded as an ORF, its role being uncertain. The receptor was isolated from a young man in good health and CMV-seronegative. Sequencing input: PBMCs. The CDR3 region is CASKWGGRSNEQFF. DNA of the CDR3: TGCGCCAGCAAATGGGGAGGGAGGAGCAATGAGCAGTTCTTC.